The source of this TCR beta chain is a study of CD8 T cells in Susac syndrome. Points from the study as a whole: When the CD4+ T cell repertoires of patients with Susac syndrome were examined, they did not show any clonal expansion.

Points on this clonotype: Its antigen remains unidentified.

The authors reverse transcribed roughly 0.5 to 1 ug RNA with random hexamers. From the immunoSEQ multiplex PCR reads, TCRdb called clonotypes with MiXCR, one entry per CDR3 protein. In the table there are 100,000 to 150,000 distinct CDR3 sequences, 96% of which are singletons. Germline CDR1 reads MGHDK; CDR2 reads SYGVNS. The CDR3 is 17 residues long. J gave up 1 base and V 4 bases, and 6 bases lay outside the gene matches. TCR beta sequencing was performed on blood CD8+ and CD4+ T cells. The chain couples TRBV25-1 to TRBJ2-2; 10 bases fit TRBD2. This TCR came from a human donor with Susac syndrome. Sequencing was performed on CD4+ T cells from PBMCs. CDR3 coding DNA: TGTGCCAGCAGTGGCCCCGGACTAGCGGAGAACACCGGGGAGCTGTTTTTT. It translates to CASSGPGLAENTGELFF.